Listed below are T cell receptor beta chains from one sample, sequenced in a study of T-cell reconstitution after alpha-beta-depleted transplantation in children. TCRdb called the PCR reads again in MiXCR, with one record for every CDR3 protein. The sample lists 550,000 to 600,000 distinct CDR3 sequences; around 23% were seen once. The sample was PBMCs, mostly from graft donor cells, taken 360 days after TCRalphabeta/CD19-depleted stem cell transplant. The receptor source for this set is a boy under two years old who had a stem cell transplant for acute myeloid leukemia, so the T cells may come from the graft donor. Each CDR3 is given with its conserved first and last residue. D genes are given only for firm matches. A clone size is listed for some rows: how often the clone was seen (once, few, many), or a class if it is expanded.

d_call: .
j_call: TRBJ2-1
v_call: TRBV20-1
clone_size: .
cdr3_aa: CSARVGRGISTEQFF
cdr3_nt: TGCAGTGCTAGAGTCGGCAGGGGAATCTCGACTGAGCAGTTCTTC

d_call: TRBD2
j_call: TRBJ2-1
v_call: TRBV10-3
clone_size: many
cdr3_aa: CAISEPTGTSGGEPEQFF
cdr3_nt: TGTGCCATCAGTGAGCCAACCGGGACTAGCGGGGGGGAACCTGAGCAGTTCTTC

d_call: TRBD1
j_call: TRBJ2-5
v_call: TRBV29-1
clone_size: few
cdr3_aa: CSVDGQRDSFQETQYF
cdr3_nt: TGCAGCGTTGATGGTCAACGGGACAGCTTTCAAGAGACCCAGTACTTC

d_call: TRBD1
j_call: TRBJ2-3
v_call: TRBV10-3
clone_size: .
cdr3_aa: CANSQGAGTDTQYF
cdr3_nt: TGTGCCAACTCACAGGGGGCTGGCACAGATACGCAGTATTTT

d_call: TRBD2
j_call: TRBJ2-2
v_call: TRBV28
clone_size: many
cdr3_aa: CASTLTPGLGIGELFF
cdr3_nt: TGTGCCAGCACACTAACCCCGGGACTAGGGATCGGGGAGCTGTTTTTT

d_call: .
j_call: TRBJ2-3
v_call: TRBV6-5
clone_size: .
cdr3_aa: CASSYPGSGTQCF
cdr3_nt: TGTGCCAGCAGTTACCCGGGTTCAGGTACGCAGTGTTTT

d_call: .
j_call: TRBJ1-2
v_call: TRBV20-1
clone_size: .
cdr3_aa: CSAQDKEGVIDGYTF
cdr3_nt: TGCAGTGCTCAAGACAAGGAGGGGGTAATAGATGGCTACACCTTC

d_call: TRBD2
j_call: TRBJ2-1
v_call: TRBV5-1
clone_size: .
cdr3_aa: CASSWTSGEQFF
cdr3_nt: TGCGCCAGCAGCTGGACTAGCGGAGAGCAGTTCTTC

d_call: .
j_call: TRBJ2-3
v_call: TRBV12-3/TRBV12-4
clone_size: many
cdr3_aa: CASSPSLTTSTDTQYF
cdr3_nt: TGTGCCAGCAGCCCAAGCCTAACCACTAGCACAGATACGCAGTATTTT

d_call: .
j_call: TRBJ2-2
v_call: TRBV15
clone_size: .
cdr3_aa: CATSRSYETGELFF
cdr3_nt: TGTGCCACCAGCAGAAGTTATGAAACCGGGGAGCTGTTTTTT

d_call: TRBD2
j_call: TRBJ2-3
v_call: TRBV29-1
clone_size: .
cdr3_aa: CSVSSGGPLDTQYF
cdr3_nt: TGCAGCGTTTCTAGCGGGGGGCCCCTTGATACGCAGTATTTT

d_call: TRBD2
j_call: TRBJ2-2
v_call: TRBV9
clone_size: many
cdr3_aa: CASSSRGANTGELFF
cdr3_nt: TGTGCCAGCAGCTCGCGGGGGGCGAACACCGGGGAGCTGTTTTTT

d_call: .
j_call: TRBJ1-2
v_call: TRBV15
clone_size: .
cdr3_aa: CATRRGRNIPGDGYTF
cdr3_nt: TGTGCCACCAGGAGGGGACGGAACATCCCCGGGGACGGCTACACCTTC

d_call: .
j_call: TRBJ2-6
v_call: TRBV18
clone_size: .
cdr3_aa: CASSPAGSSGANVLTF
cdr3_nt: TGTGCCAGCTCACCGGCAGGGTCCTCTGGGGCCAACGTCCTGACTTTC

d_call: .
j_call: TRBJ2-1
v_call: TRBV3-1
clone_size: many
cdr3_aa: CASSQGGTGYIEQFF
cdr3_nt: TGTGCCAGCAGCCAAGGGGGGACCGGGTACATTGAGCAGTTCTTC

d_call: TRBD2
j_call: TRBJ2-3
v_call: TRBV11-2
clone_size: few
cdr3_aa: CASSPTGGPGTDTQYF
cdr3_nt: TGTGCCAGCAGTCCTACGGGGGGGCCTGGCACAGATACGCAGTATTTT

d_call: TRBD2
j_call: TRBJ2-3
v_call: TRBV12-3/TRBV12-4
clone_size: .
cdr3_aa: CTSSLGLAGGPRTDTQYF
cdr3_nt: TGTACCAGCAGTTTGGGACTAGCGGGGGGGCCACGCACAGATACGCAGTATTTT

d_call: .
j_call: TRBJ2-1
v_call: TRBV24-1
clone_size: many
cdr3_aa: CATSAVTSRSYNEQFF
cdr3_nt: TGTGCCACCAGTGCCGTGACTAGTCGCTCCTACAATGAGCAGTTCTTC

d_call: .
j_call: TRBJ1-6
v_call: TRBV6-1
clone_size: .
cdr3_aa: CASSPPTAGNSPLHF
cdr3_nt: TGTGCCAGCAGCCCCCCGACGGCCGGGAATTCACCCCTCCACTTT

d_call: .
j_call: TRBJ1-5
v_call: TRBV7-2
clone_size: .
cdr3_aa: CASSLGTGTNQPQHF
cdr3_nt: TGTGCCAGCAGCTTAGGCACCGGGACAAATCAGCCCCAGCATTTT

d_call: .
j_call: TRBJ1-2
v_call: TRBV20-1
clone_size: few
cdr3_aa: CSARVPLGVYYGYTF
cdr3_nt: TGCAGTGCTCGCGTTCCCTTAGGGGTCTACTATGGCTACACCTTC

d_call: .
j_call: TRBJ2-7
v_call: TRBV9
clone_size: many
cdr3_aa: CASSAGEGDLYEQYF
cdr3_nt: TGTGCCAGCAGCGCAGGTGAGGGGGATCTCTACGAGCAGTACTTC

d_call: .
j_call: TRBJ1-6
v_call: TRBV6-1
clone_size: few
cdr3_aa: CASRMDGRNSPLHF
cdr3_nt: TGTGCCAGCAGGATGGACGGGAGAAATTCACCCCTCCACTTT

d_call: TRBD1
j_call: TRBJ1-5
v_call: TRBV20-1
clone_size: .
cdr3_aa: CSARATSYPTGGPNSNQPQHF
cdr3_nt: TGCAGTGCTAGAGCTACCTCGTACCCGACAGGGGGCCCGAATAGCAATCAGCCCCAGCATTTT

d_call: .
j_call: TRBJ2-3
v_call: TRBV7-9
clone_size: many
cdr3_aa: CASSSGLDTQYF
cdr3_nt: TGTGCCAGCAGCTCGGGTCTGGATACGCAGTATTTT

d_call: .
j_call: TRBJ1-1
v_call: TRBV6-6
clone_size: .
cdr3_aa: CASSYAPGHEAFF
cdr3_nt: TGTGCCAGCAGTTACGCACCGGGACACGAAGCTTTCTTT

d_call: .
j_call: TRBJ2-3
v_call: TRBV7-2
clone_size: many
cdr3_aa: CASSLGLADSTDTQYF
cdr3_nt: TGTGCCAGCAGCTTAGGCTTGGCGGATAGCACAGATACGCAGTATTTT

d_call: .
j_call: TRBJ1-1
v_call: TRBV29-1
clone_size: many
cdr3_aa: CSVGVLLNTEAFF
cdr3_nt: TGCAGCGTTGGGGTACTTTTGAACACTGAAGCTTTCTTT

d_call: .
j_call: TRBJ2-3
v_call: TRBV20-1
clone_size: .
cdr3_aa: CSAFRGAPDTQYF
cdr3_nt: TGCAGTGCTTTTCGGGGGGCCCCAGATACGCAGTATTTT

d_call: .
j_call: TRBJ1-5
v_call: TRBV6-6
clone_size: .
cdr3_aa: CASSYSVDQPQHF
cdr3_nt: TGTGCCAGCAGTTACAGCGTGGACCAGCCCCAGCATTTT

d_call: .
j_call: TRBJ2-1
v_call: TRBV5-1
clone_size: .
cdr3_aa: CASSSRDINNEQFF
cdr3_nt: TGCGCCAGCAGCTCTAGGGACATCAACAATGAGCAGTTCTTC

d_call: .
j_call: TRBJ2-7
v_call: TRBV6-1
clone_size: many
cdr3_aa: CASSLFGPYEQYF
cdr3_nt: TGTGCCAGCAGTCTGTTCGGACCCTACGAGCAGTACTTC

d_call: TRBD2
j_call: TRBJ2-1
v_call: TRBV27
clone_size: many
cdr3_aa: CASSLSSGVNEQFF
cdr3_nt: TGTGCCAGCAGTTTGAGTAGCGGGGTTAATGAGCAGTTCTTC

d_call: .
j_call: TRBJ2-7
v_call: TRBV15
clone_size: few
cdr3_aa: CATSRDRNIYEQYF
cdr3_nt: TGTGCCACCAGCAGAGATCGGAACATCTACGAGCAGTACTTC

d_call: .
j_call: TRBJ1-2
v_call: TRBV12-3/TRBV12-4
clone_size: few
cdr3_aa: CASSTSTPGGNYGYTF
cdr3_nt: TGTGCCAGCAGTACATCGACCCCCGGAGGGAACTATGGCTACACCTTC

d_call: TRBD2
j_call: TRBJ2-5
v_call: TRBV29-1
clone_size: few
cdr3_aa: CSAGTRFHF
cdr3_nt: TGCAGCGCCGGGACTAGATTTCACTTC

d_call: TRBD1
j_call: TRBJ1-5
v_call: TRBV20-1
clone_size: few
cdr3_aa: CSANRGEGSNQPQHF
cdr3_nt: TGCAGTGCAAACAGGGGGGAGGGAAGCAATCAGCCCCAGCATTTT

d_call: .
j_call: TRBJ1-4
v_call: TRBV25-1
clone_size: many
cdr3_aa: CASSVTGIREKLFF
cdr3_nt: TGTGCCAGCAGTGTTACAGGGATCAGGGAAAAACTGTTTTTT

d_call: TRBD2
j_call: TRBJ2-1
v_call: TRBV29-1
clone_size: few
cdr3_aa: CSVVGLASNNEQFF
cdr3_nt: TGCAGCGTGGTTGGACTAGCGTCGAACAATGAGCAGTTCTTC

d_call: .
j_call: TRBJ2-5
v_call: TRBV6-5
clone_size: many
cdr3_aa: CASSYYPQETQYF
cdr3_nt: TGTGCCAGCAGTTACTACCCCCAAGAGACCCAGTACTTC